A single sample is the source of the 21 T cell receptor beta chains below, sequenced in a study of shared clonotypes between healthy human individuals. The repertoire was sequenced with immunoSEQ multiplex PCR; TCRdb's copy has only in-frame clones and lacks some. The sample consists of 2 million or so clones, 85% to 95% of them appearing once. Only CD45RO-negative cells positively selected for CCR7 counted as naive CD8 cells, so terminally differentiated effector memory CD45RA+ cells were excluded. Sequenced input: naive CD8+ T cells sorted from blood. All receptors come from a young man in good health.

V is TRBV6-1 and J is TRBJ2-1; 8 nucleotides match TRBD2. Germline CDR1 MNHNS, CDR2 SASEGT. This CDR3 has 13 residues. V was pared by 6 bases and J by 9 bases, with 7 bases of the junction left unmatched. CDR3 loop: CASRERGSREQFF. DNA for the CDR3: TGTGCCAGCAGGGAGCGGGGGTCCCGTGAGCAGTTCTTC.

This chain connects TRBV7-9 to TRBJ2-7, with 11 nucleotides matching TRBD2. The CDR3 totals 15 residues. The V gene end was trimmed by 5 bases and the J gene end by 0 bases; junction bases not matched to a gene: 3. Germline CDR1 and CDR2: SEHNR and FQNEAQ (reference sequence). The CDR3 sequence is CASSLLAGDSYEQYF. The CDR3 DNA sequence: TGTGCCAGCAGCCTACTAGCGGGGGACTCCTACGAGCAGTACTTC.

The chain is built from TRBV11-3 and TRBJ2-3; unclear D gene. Trimming took off 5 bases at V and 5 bases at J, with 11 bases between the two ends. The CDR3 spans 13 residues. Germline loops: CDR1 SGHNT, CDR2 YENEEA. Written as DNA, the CDR3 is TGTGCCAGCAGCCCACCAAATAAAGATACGCAGTATTTT. This codes for CASSPPNKDTQYF.

This clone came up once. Different DNA sequences within this sample yield the same CDR3. This rearrangement joins TRBV4-1 to TRBJ2-3; 8 positions agree with TRBD2. This CDR3 spans 14 amino acids. Germline V gene lookup returns CDR1 MGHRA and CDR2 YSYEKL. Trimming took 3 bases from V and 1 from J; bases not matched to a gene: 0. The CDR3 region has the DNA TGCGCCAGCAGCCAGACTAGCGGCACAGATACGCAGTATTTT. Its translation: CASSQTSGTDTQYF.

The rearrangement joins TRBV2 to TRBJ2-1, with a possible D match to TRBD1 (6 bases). Germline V gene data show CDR1 as SNHLY and CDR2 as FYNNEI. This CDR3 spans 16 amino acids. V dropped 2 bases and J dropped 3 bases, with 14 bases sitting between them. The CDR3 reads CASSERGSELYNEQFF. The DNA of the CDR3 is TGTGCCAGCAGTGAAAGGGGGTCAGAACTCTACAATGAGCAGTTCTTC.

The V call is TRBV9, the J call TRBJ2-3; 10 bases line up with TRBD2. The J segment lost 4 bases and the V segment lost 2 bases, leaving 4 bases of the junction unmatched. The CDR3 is 15 residues long. Germline-derived CDR1 and CDR2 are SGDLS and YYNGEE. CDR3 in amino acids: CASSVRTSGPDTQYF. The CDR3 DNA reads TGTGCCAGCAGCGTCAGGACTAGCGGCCCAGATACGCAGTATTTT. Using reference TRBV9 and TRBJ2-3 for the parts outside the CDR3, the full variable domain is DSGVTQTPKHLITATGQRVTLRCSPRSGDLSVYWYQQSLDQGLQFLIQYYNGEERAKGNILERFSAQQFPDLHSELNLSSLELGDSALYFCASSVRTSGPDTQYFGPGTRLTVL.

V and J are TRBV9 and TRBJ2-5; no firm D call. The germline CDR1 and CDR2 sequences are SGDLS and YYNGEE. The ends were cut back, 4 bases at V and 2 bases at J, with 9 bases in the middle. This CDR3 is built from 13 residues. As DNA, the CDR3 is TGTGCCAGCAGCCCTGTAGGACAAGAGACCCAGTACTTC. It is translated as CASSPVGQETQYF.

This clone showed up just a few times. Other DNA sequences from this sample encode an identical CDR3 as well. The chain recombines TRBV2 with TRBJ2-7; D unresolved. Trimming stripped 0 bases from V and 1 base from J, with 1 base between. CDR3 size: 12 residues. Per germline, CDR1 SNHLY and CDR2 FYNNEI. CDR3 residues: CASSEASYEQYF. The CDR3 DNA reads as TGTGCCAGCAGTGAAGCGTCCTACGAGCAGTACTTC.

The chain couples TRBV5-6 to TRBJ2-2; maybe TRBD1 (7 bases). Germline CDR1 is SGHDT and CDR2 is YYEEEE. V was shortened by 1 base and J by 4 bases, with 11 bases between the two germline ends. The CDR3 is 15 amino acids. CDR3 loop: CASSLPGGGTGELFF. The CDR3 region has the DNA TGTGCCAGCAGCTTGCCAGGGGGAGGCACCGGGGAGCTGTTTTTT.

This rearrangement joins TRBV28 to TRBJ1-4; D not resolved. The germline V gene encodes CDR1 MDHEN and CDR2 SYDVKM. Deletions cut 5 bases from V and 7 bases from J, with 14 bases between. The CDR3 covers 14 residues. In DNA form, the CDR3 reads TGTGCCAGCAGTCCCGACGGCCGCGGTGAAAAACTGTTTTTT. Translated, it gives CASSPDGRGEKLFF.

CDR3 amino acids: CSVNEGGTYEQYF. CDR3 DNA sequence: TGCAGCGTTAATGAAGGGGGAACCTACGAGCAGTACTTC. This chain connects TRBV29-1 to TRBJ2-7; D may be TRBD1 (6 bases). Germline V lookup: CDR1 SQVTM, CDR2 ANQGSEA. V shed 5 bases and J shed 2 bases, with 13 bases lying between them. The CDR3 length is 13 residues.

The genes are TRBV5-3 and TRBJ1-2, with D hard to call. TRBV5-3 is known as an ORF, though its function is uncertain. This CDR3 spans 13 amino acids. Between the trimmed V and J ends, which lost 5 bases and 8 bases, there was a span of 16 bases. CDR3 sequence: CARSPRLGQGYTF. CDR3 nucleotide sequence: TGTGCCAGAAGTCCGAGGCTTGGGCAGGGCTACACCTTC.

This sequence joins TRBV4-3 and TRBJ2-1; perhaps TRBD2 as D (5 bases). The germline V gene encodes CDR1 LGHNA and CDR2 YSLEER. The CDR3 runs to 19 residues. The V gene lost 2 bases and the J gene lost 1 base, with 21 bases spanning the gap. The CDR3 DNA reads TGCGCCAGCAGCCAACGAGTCTTTAGCGAGACCAAGTCCTACAATGAGCAGTTCTTC. Amino acids: CASSQRVFSETKSYNEQFF.

The rearrangement joins TRBV7-2 to TRBJ1-1; 7 nucleotides line up with TRBD1. CDR3 length: 13 residues. The V and J ends lost 5 bases and 4 bases, in that order; junction bases with no gene match: 4. Germline lookup yields CDR1 SGHTA and CDR2 FQGNSA. The CDR3 here is CASSRQGVTEAFF. In DNA, the CDR3 is TGTGCCAGCAGCCGACAGGGAGTCACTGAAGCTTTCTTT.

Regarding this clone: The sample contains more than one DNA sequence encoding this CDR3. The chain links TRBV7-9 to TRBJ2-7; D is unclear. Trimming removed 2 bases at V and 0 bases at J, with 5 bases between. Per the germline V gene, CDR1 is SEHNR and CDR2 is FQNEAQ (reference sequence). The length of the CDR3 is 13 residues. The CDR3 region is CASSLIASYEQYF. The DNA for the CDR3 is TGTGCCAGCAGCTTAATTGCCTCCTACGAGCAGTACTTC. Variable domain in full (rest from reference TRBV7-9 and TRBJ2-7): DTGVSQNPRHKITKRGQNVTFRCDPISEHNRLYWYRQTLGQGPEFLTYFQNEAQLEKSRLLSDRFSAERPKGSFSTLEIQRTEQGDSAMYLCASSLIASYEQYFGPGTRLTVT.

The V call is TRBV5-6, the J call TRBJ1-5; tentative D call: TRBD1 (6 bases). The CDR3 is made up of 15 amino acids. CDR1 is SGHDT, CDR2 YYEEEE, per germline. The ends were cut back, 2 bases at V and 4 bases at J, with 13 bases in the middle. The CDR3 protein is CASSFTGGGNQPQHF. CDR3 in DNA: TGTGCCAGCAGCTTTACGGGGGGCGGTAATCAGCCCCAGCATTTT.

The J gene is TRBJ1-5, the V gene TRBV28, with 8 bases fitting TRBD1. This CDR3 comprises 17 residues. The V and J ends lost 4 bases and 0 bases, in that order; junction bases with no gene match: 8. Germline V CDR1 and CDR2: MDHEN, SYDVKM. CDR3: CASSSRDRYYSNQPQHF. CDR3 in DNA: TGTGCCAGCAGTTCCCGGGACAGGTATTATAGCAATCAGCCCCAGCATTTT.

The CDR3 DNA sequence: TGTGCCAGCAGCCCCAAGTGGGGGGGCCGCACGGAGACCCAGTACTTC. Translated: CASSPKWGGRTETQYF. The chain carries TRBV27 and TRBJ2-5, with a weak D call TRBD2 (7 bases). V lost 6 bases and J 5 bases, leaving 22 bases between the germline ends. Germline V gene data show CDR1 as MNHEY and CDR2 as SMNVEV (reference sequence). The CDR3 is 16 amino acids.

The rearrangement uses TRBV25-1 and TRBJ2-7, with D unresolved. The germline V and J ends were trimmed by 3 bases and 3 bases, with 9 bases remaining between them. Per germline, CDR1 MGHDK and CDR2 SYGVNS. CDR3 size: 13 residues. The CDR3 sequence: CASSEAWDYEQYF. For the CDR3, the DNA is TGTGCCAGCAGTGAGGCGTGGGACTACGAGCAGTACTTC.

The J gene is TRBJ2-7, the V gene TRBV4-1; D is unclear. Germline CDR1 and CDR2: MGHRA and YSYEKL. The CDR3 is 14 residues long. Between the trimmed V and J ends, which lost 1 base and 3 bases, there was a span of 10 bases. The CDR3 nucleotides are TGCGCCAGCAGCCAAGTTTCAGAGTTCTACGAGCAGTACTTC. The encoded protein is CASSQVSEFYEQYF.

This chain uses TRBV11-2 with TRBJ1-2; tentative D call: TRBD1 (5 bases). This CDR3 has 15 residues. The germline V and J ends were trimmed by 1 base and 4 bases, with 13 bases remaining between them. CDR1 is SGHAT and CDR2 is FQNNGV in the germline V gene. In DNA form, the CDR3 reads TGTGCCAGCAGCTTAGTAGGAGGGGCCATCTATGGCTACACCTTC. This gives the protein CASSLVGGAIYGYTF.